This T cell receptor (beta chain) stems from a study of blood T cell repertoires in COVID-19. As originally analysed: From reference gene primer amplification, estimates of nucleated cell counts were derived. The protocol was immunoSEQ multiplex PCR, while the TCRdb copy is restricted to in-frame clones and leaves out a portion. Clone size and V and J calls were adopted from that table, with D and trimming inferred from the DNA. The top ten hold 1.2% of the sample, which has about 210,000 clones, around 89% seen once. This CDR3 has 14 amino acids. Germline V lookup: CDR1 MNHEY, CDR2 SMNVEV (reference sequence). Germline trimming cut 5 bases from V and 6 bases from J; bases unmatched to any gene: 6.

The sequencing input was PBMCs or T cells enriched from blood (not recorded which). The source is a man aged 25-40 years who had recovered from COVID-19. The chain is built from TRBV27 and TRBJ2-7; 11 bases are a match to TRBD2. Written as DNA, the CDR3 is TGTGCCAGCAGTGTACTAGCGGGAGATGGCGAGCAGTACTTC. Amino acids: CASSVLAGDGEQYF.